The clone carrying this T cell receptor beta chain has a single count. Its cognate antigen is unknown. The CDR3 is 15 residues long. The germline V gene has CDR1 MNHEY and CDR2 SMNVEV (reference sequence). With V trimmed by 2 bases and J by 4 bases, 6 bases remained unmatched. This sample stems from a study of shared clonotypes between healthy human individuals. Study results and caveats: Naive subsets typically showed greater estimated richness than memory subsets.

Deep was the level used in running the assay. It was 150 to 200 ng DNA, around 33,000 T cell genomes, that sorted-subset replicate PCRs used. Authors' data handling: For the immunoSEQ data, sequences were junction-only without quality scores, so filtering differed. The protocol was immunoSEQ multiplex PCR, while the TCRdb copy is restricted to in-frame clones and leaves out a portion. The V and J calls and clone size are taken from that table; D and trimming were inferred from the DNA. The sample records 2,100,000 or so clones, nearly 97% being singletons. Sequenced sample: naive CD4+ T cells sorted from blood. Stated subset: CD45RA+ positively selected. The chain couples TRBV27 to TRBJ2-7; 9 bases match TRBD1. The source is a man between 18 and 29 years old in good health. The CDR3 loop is CASSLKGQGDYEQYF. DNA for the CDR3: TGTGCCAGCAGTTTAAAGGGACAGGGAGATTACGAGCAGTACTTC.